The 17 T cell receptor beta chains listed next were all sequenced from one sample in a study of T cells in Graves' hyperthyroidism and ophthalmopathy. TCR beta CDR3 sequences were amplified from RNA transcripts. The HTBI primer set drove a first-round RT-PCR of the TCR CDR3. TCRdb re-called the multiplex PCR reads with MiXCR, one entry per CDR3 protein. The sample has about 840,000 distinct CDR3 sequences, 38% seen once; the top ten hold around 9.3%. The sequencing sample was made of blood. The receptors were gathered from a man younger than 35 with Graves' hyperthyroidism.

The J gene is TRBJ2-2, the V gene TRBV5-4; D not certain. The CDR3 loop spans 13 amino acids. V lost 6 bases to trimming and J lost 4 bases, with 10 bases between them. From germline, CDR1 is SGHNT and CDR2 YYREEE (reference sequence). The CDR3 coding sequence is TGTGCCAGCATCCAATCGGGCACCGGGGAGCTGTTTTTT. Translating it yields CASIQSGTGELFF.

In this sample, this clonotype turned up a few times. Its ends do not fully match the called genes, so a read error is possible. The V call is TRBV7-9, the J call TRBJ2-7; tentatively, D is TRBD1 or TRBD2 (5 bases each). CDR3 length: 16 amino acids. From germline, CDR1 is SEHNR and CDR2 FQNEAQ (reference sequence). The CDR3 sequence: CASSPRTGTETYEQYF. Here the CDR3 DNA reads TGCGCCAGCAGCCCACGGACCGGGACCGAAACCTACGAGCAGTACTTC.

About this clonotype itself: One junction end does not reproduce the germline sequence, and a read error may be involved. The chain joins TRBV10-3 to TRBJ2-7, with D tentatively TRBD2 (6 bases). CDR3 length: 14 residues. Germline assignment: CDR1 ENHRY and CDR2 SYGVKD. The CDR3 is CASSLRASVYEQYF. The CDR3 DNA follows: TGTGCCAGCAGTTTACGGGCTAGCGTCTACGAGCAGTACTTC.

In this sample, this clonotype turned up a few times. The chain joins TRBV6-4 to TRBJ2-6, with TRBD1 matching over 8 bases. The CDR3 length is 17 residues. The V segment lost 5 bases and the J segment 1 base; nucleotides outside the gene matches: 7. Germline V lookup: CDR1 MRHNA, CDR2 SNTAGT. CDR3 DNA: TGTGCCAGCAGTCGTGGACAGGGTGATTCTGGGGCCAACGTCCTGACTTTC. It is translated as CASSRGQGDSGANVLTF.

This clonotype occurred a few times. At one boundary the junction diverges from the germline segment, which might be a read error. The V and J genes are TRBV7-3 and TRBJ1-6; unclear D gene. Germline CDR1 reads SGHTA; CDR2 reads FQGTGA. The CDR3 has 15 amino acids. CDR3 nucleotides: TGTGCCAGCAGCTTAAGGGCACCTCCTAGGTCACCCCCCCACTTT. It translates to CASSLRAPPRSPPHF.

The sample holds many counts of this clonotype. Here the CDR3 DNA reads TGTGCCATCTCCCGGGACGGGGCAAACACCGGGGAGCTGTTTTTT. The encoded protein is CAISRDGANTGELFF. V usage is TRBV10-3 and J usage is TRBJ2-2; D tentatively fits TRBD1 or TRBD2 (5 bases each). With 8 bases removed from V and 2 bases from J, the gap between germline ends came to 15 bases. Germline V gene lookup returns CDR1 ENHRY and CDR2 SYGVKD. CDR3 length equals 15 residues.

To note about this clonotype: At one of its ends the junction is not consistent with the germline gene, which may arise from a read error. The chain combines TRBV4-2 with TRBJ2-2, with 7 bases that match TRBD1. From germline, CDR1 is LGHNA and CDR2 YNFKEQ. The CDR3 has 12 amino acids. DNA of the CDR3: TGTGCCGGCAGCCAGGGGGACGGGGAGCTGTTTTTT. The encoded protein is CAGSQGDGELFF.

V gene TRBV19 combines with J gene TRBJ2-7; TRBD1 or TRBD2 may be the D gene (5 bases each). The V end was cut by 10 bases, the J end by 3 bases, with 16 bases between. The CDR3 has 13 residues. Germline values: CDR1 LNHDA, CDR2 SQIVND (reference sequence). The CDR3 sequence is CATTGAGRYEQYF. CDR3 DNA sequence: TGTGCCACGACCGGGGCAGGGCGCTACGAGCAGTACTTC.

This clonotype has a count of ten or more. The rearrangement links TRBV7-6 to TRBJ1-1; no firm D call. The V end was cut by 5 bases, the J end by 5 bases, with 12 bases between. The germline V gene has CDR1 SGHVS and CDR2 FNYEAQ. The CDR3 totals 13 residues. CDR3 sequence reads: CASSPSELTEAFF. The CDR3 DNA is TGTGCCAGCAGCCCCTCGGAACTGACTGAAGCTTTCTTT.

For this clonotype: It is likely a read error, because the conserved phenylalanine at the end of the CDR3 is missing. The chain combines TRBV14 with TRBJ2-7, with 8 bases fitting TRBD2. The CDR3 is 16 residues long. CDR1 is SGHDN, CDR2 FVKESK, per germline. V was pared by 4 bases and J by 3 bases, with 11 bases of the junction left unmatched. The CDR3 nucleotides are TGTGCCAGCAGCCCAAGGGGGTTAGCGGGGATCTACGAGCAGTACCTC. It encodes CASSPRGLAGIYEQYL.

A remark on this clonotype: This clone may be a read error of a much larger clone one base away. The V gene is TRBV9, the J gene TRBJ2-7; unclear D gene. The germline V gene has CDR1 SGDLS and CDR2 YYNGEE. The V gene lost 7 bases and the J gene lost 5 bases, with 22 bases spanning the gap. The CDR3 length is 15 residues. The CDR3: CASCAWPQGRHEQYF. The CDR3 DNA sequence: TGTGCCAGCTGCGCTTGGCCCCAAGGCAGGCACGAGCAGTACTTC.

This clonotype occurred many times. The V call is TRBV7-9, the J call TRBJ1-4; no clear D gene. With 11 bases removed from V and 1 base from J, the gap between germline ends came to 8 bases. The CDR3 sequence is 12 residues long. Germline V gene data show CDR1 as SEHNR and CDR2 as FQNEAQ (reference sequence). The CDR3 DNA follows: TGTGCCTCAGGCCTAACTAATGAAAAACTGTTTTTT. This translates into CASGLTNEKLFF.

The sample holds many counts of this clonotype. The chain links TRBV7-9 to TRBJ2-7, with no clear D. Trimming left V 3 bases short and J 2 bases short, with 8 bases between. The CDR3 is 13 amino acids. Germline loops: CDR1 SEHNR, CDR2 FQNEAQ (reference sequence). As DNA, the CDR3 is TGTGCCAGCAGCTTCGGGCCGGCCTACGAGCAGTACTTC. Protein sequence: CASSFGPAYEQYF.

This clonotype has just a few counts. J is TRBJ1-5 and V is TRBV7-2; D is uncertain. The CDR3 has 14 amino acids. The ends were cut back, 7 bases at V and 0 bases at J, with 10 bases in the middle. CDR1 is SGHTA, CDR2 FQGNSA, per germline. Here the CDR3 DNA reads TGTGCCAGCAAGGAGGGCAATAGCAATCAGCCCCAGCATTTT. Translated: CASKEGNSNQPQHF.

This clonotype has a handful of counts. The chain uses TRBV20-1 and TRBJ1-6, with D unclear. CDR1 DFQATT and CDR2 SNEGSKA come from the germline V gene (reference sequence). The CDR3 length is 15 residues. The V end lost 3 bases, the J end lost 1 base, and 10 bases lay between the germline ends. The CDR3 reads CSARVGRSYNSPLHF. In DNA, the CDR3 is TGCAGTGCTAGGGTGGGGAGGTCCTATAATTCACCCCTCCACTTT.

This clonotype was counted ten times or more. The chain links TRBV7-2 to TRBJ1-1; D call uncertain. Between the trimmed V and J ends, which lost 10 bases and 0 bases, there was a span of 15 bases. In germline, CDR1 is SGHTA, CDR2 FQGNSA. This CDR3 is built from 14 residues. The CDR3 DNA is TGTGCCACCAGGCAGGTGCCCATGAACACTGAAGCTTTCTTT. Amino acids: CATRQVPMNTEAFF.

The chain links TRBV12-3 or TRBV12-4 to TRBJ1-5; D perhaps matches TRBD1 (6 bases). The CDR3 extends over 13 amino acids. This chain's CDR3 is CASRGRESQPQHF. In DNA, the CDR3 is TGTGCTTCGCGGGGGCGCGAATCCCAGCCCCAGCATTTT.